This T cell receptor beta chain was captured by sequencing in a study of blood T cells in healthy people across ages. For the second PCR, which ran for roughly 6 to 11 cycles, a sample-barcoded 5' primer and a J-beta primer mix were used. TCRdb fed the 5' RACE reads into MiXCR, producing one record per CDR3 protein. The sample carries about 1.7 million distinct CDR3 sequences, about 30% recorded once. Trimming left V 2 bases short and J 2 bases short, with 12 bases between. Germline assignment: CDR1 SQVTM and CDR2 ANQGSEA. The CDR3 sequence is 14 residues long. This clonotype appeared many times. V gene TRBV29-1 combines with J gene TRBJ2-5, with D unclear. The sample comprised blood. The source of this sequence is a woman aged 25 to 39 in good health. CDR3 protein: CSVETPQTQETQYF. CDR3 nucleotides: TGCAGCGTTGAAACCCCTCAGACGCAAGAGACCCAGTACTTC. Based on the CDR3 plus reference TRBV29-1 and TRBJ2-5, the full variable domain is SAVISQKPSRDICQRGTSLTIQCQVDSQVTMMFWYRQQPGQSLTLIATANQGSEATYESGFVIDKFPISRPNLTFSTLTVSNMSPEDSSIYLCSVETPQTQETQYFGPGTRLLVL.